These 13 T cell receptor beta chains were all obtained from the same sample, sequenced in a study of shared clonotypes between healthy human individuals. Measured with immunoSEQ multiplex PCR; TCRdb has only the in-frame clones, and not every one. Of about 480,000 clones in the sample, almost 80% are singletons; the top ten hold about 12%. Sequencing used PBMCs. These receptors all come from a woman aged 40 to 50 in good health. Some clones in this sample may be carry-over from other donors' samples.

This clone occurred once. V is TRBV7-7 and J is TRBJ2-7; D not certain. This CDR3 is 13 amino acids long. V was pared by 1 base and J by 5 bases, with 9 bases between. Looked up from germline, CDR1 is SSHAT and CDR2 is FNYEAQ (reference sequence). DNA of the CDR3: TGTGCCAGCAGCTTAGAGTGGGCAAACGAGCAGTACTTC. Translation: CASSLEWANEQYF.

The V and J genes are TRBV2 and TRBJ1-3, with D unresolved. V shed 4 bases and J shed 2 bases, with 15 bases lying between them. The CDR3 loop spans 16 amino acids. Germline values: CDR1 SNHLY, CDR2 FYNNEI. The CDR3: CASSGEQPMTGNTIYF. Written as DNA, the CDR3 is TGTGCCAGCAGTGGGGAACAGCCGATGACTGGAAACACCATATATTTT.

The table lists this clone with a few counts. The chain recombines TRBV18 with TRBJ1-1; D is uncertain. There are 14 residues in the CDR3. V lost 1 base, J lost 7 bases, and 13 bases lay in between. Germline V CDR1 and CDR2: KGHSH, LQKENI. The CDR3 DNA sequence: TGTGCCAGCTCACCACAGATAGATTTGAATGAAGCTTTCTTT. This gives the protein CASSPQIDLNEAFF.

This clone showed up just once. The genes are TRBV5-1 and TRBJ2-1, with TRBD1 identical over 9 bases. Germline values: CDR1 SGHRS, CDR2 YFSETQ. After removal of 4 bases from V and 7 bases from J, the junction contained 9 bases not matched to a gene. This CDR3 spans 15 amino acids. CDR3 sequence (DNA): TGCGCCAGCAGCCCGGGACAGGGAACGGAGAATGAGCAGTTCTTC. It yields the protein CASSPGQGTENEQFF.

J is TRBJ2-1 and V is TRBV6-1; the D is unclear. The V and J ends lost 5 bases and 10 bases respectively, with 18 bases between them. CDR1 and CDR2 (germline): MNHNS, SASEGT. This CDR3 has 14 amino acids. Written as DNA, the CDR3 is TGTGCCAGCAGTCCCCTGGTCGGGTTTGGAGAGCAGTTCTTC. Protein sequence: CASSPLVGFGEQFF.

This clone was seen a single time. This chain uses TRBV7-2 with TRBJ2-7; D is unclear. From germline, CDR1 is SGHTA and CDR2 FQGNSA. The CDR3 has 15 amino acids. V was trimmed by 1 base and J by 3 bases, leaving 13 bases between them. CDR3 nucleotides: TGTGCCAGCAGCTTAGGGGCGACTTCAGTCTACGAGCAGTACTTC. It codes for CASSLGATSVYEQYF.

The chain has TRBV18 and TRBJ1-1; no clear D gene. Germline loops: CDR1 KGHSH, CDR2 LQKENI. The CDR3 is 13 residues long. V lost 6 bases, J lost 1 base, and 9 bases lay in between. This CDR3 reads CASSGGWNTEAFF. The CDR3 region has the DNA TGTGCCAGCTCCGGAGGGTGGAACACTGAAGCTTTCTTT.

The chain carries TRBV10-3 and TRBJ2-5; the match to TRBD2 covers 9 bases. V lost 4 bases to trimming and J lost 5 bases; unmatched junction nucleotides: 11. This CDR3 is built from 16 residues. Germline assignment: CDR1 ENHRY and CDR2 SYGVKD. CDR3 region: CAISAEGAGGRETQYF. As DNA, the CDR3 is TGTGCCATCAGTGCCGAAGGGGCGGGAGGGCGTGAGACCCAGTACTTC.

This clone occurred once. The V and J genes are TRBV28 and TRBJ1-3; the D is unclear. The germline V gene encodes CDR1 MDHEN and CDR2 SYDVKM. This CDR3 has 15 residues. V lost 0 bases, J lost 0 bases, and 6 bases lay in between. CDR3 protein: CASSLWRSSGNTIYF. In DNA form, the CDR3 reads TGTGCCAGCAGTTTATGGCGTAGCTCTGGAAACACCATATATTTT.

As DNA, the CDR3 is TGTGCCAGCAGCCCCGTGGGGGAAAAACTGTTTTTT. Translating it yields CASSPVGEKLFF. V is TRBV7-2 and J is TRBJ1-4; no firm D call. Germline V gene lookup returns CDR1 SGHTA and CDR2 FQGNSA. This CDR3 comprises 12 residues. The V end was cut by 5 bases, the J end by 8 bases, with 9 bases between.

This clone was observed a single time. V is TRBV4-2 and J is TRBJ1-4; 8 nucleotides agree with TRBD1. The germline V gene encodes CDR1 LGHNA and CDR2 YNFKEQ. This CDR3 comprises 16 residues. V lost 2 bases to trimming and J lost 1 base; unmatched junction nucleotides: 3. DNA for the CDR3: TGTGCCAGCAGCCAACCTGGACAGGGAACTAATGAAAAACTGTTTTTT. Protein sequence: CASSQPGQGTNEKLFF.

The chain combines TRBV11-3 with TRBJ2-3, with D uncertain. CDR3 length equals 12 residues. V lost 5 bases to trimming and J lost 8 bases, with 11 bases between them. Germline lookup yields CDR1 SGHNT and CDR2 YENEEA. The CDR3: CASSRELGTQYF. The CDR3 DNA reads TGTGCCAGCAGCCGCGAGTTGGGTACGCAGTATTTT.

This rearrangement joins TRBV7-9 to TRBJ2-5; unclear D gene. The CDR3 extends over 11 amino acids. The germline V gene has CDR1 SEHNR and CDR2 FQNEAQ (reference sequence). V was cut by 4 bases and J by 2 bases, with 2 bases left in between. The CDR3 loop is CASSYQETQYF. The CDR3 DNA reads TGTGCCAGCAGCTATCAAGAGACCCAGTACTTC.